The clone carrying this T cell receptor (beta chain) was picked up one time. Antigen unknown. The sample is drawn from a study of OX40 agonist ivuxolimab in advanced cancers. Study-level background: Every 2 weeks, ivuxolimab was infused into the patients intravenously at between 0.01 and 10 mg/kg. Study results and limitations: The authors also found low normalized T-cell clonal expansion in some nonresponders. Averaged across samples, CD8+ T cells carried more expanded clones than CD4+ did.

Clones were read by immunoSEQ multiplex PCR, and TCRdb kept only the in-frame ones, dropping some. The sample contains 85,000 to 120,000 clones, about nine tenths of which appear only once. The CDR3 sequence is 16 residues long. Germline assignment: CDR1 SGHTA and CDR2 FQGNSA. Trimming shortened V by 1 base and J by 0 bases, and 10 bases separated the two germline ends. This clonotype was obtained from an adult with an advanced solid tumor such as melanoma, head and neck, liver or kidney cancer. The chain uses TRBV7-2 and TRBJ2-1; D is possibly TRBD1 (6 bases). The material sequenced was CD4+ or CD8+ T cells sorted from blood, taken in a trial of the OX40 agonist ivuxolimab. The CDR3 here is CASSLDSDSSYNEQFF. The CDR3 bases are TGTGCCAGCAGCTTAGATTCGGACAGCTCCTACAATGAGCAGTTCTTC. Full variable domain (rest looked up from reference TRBV7-2 and TRBJ2-1): GAGVSQSPSNKVTEKGKDVELRCDPISGHTALYWYRQSLGQGLEFLIYFQGNSAPDKSGLPSDRFSAERTGGSVSTLTIQRTQQEDSAVYLCASSLDSDSSYNEQFFGPGTRLTVL.